What follows are 29 T cell receptor beta chains derived from one specimen sequenced in a study of blood T cell repertoires in COVID-19. TCRdb's table, derived via immunoSEQ multiplex PCR, lists solely in-frame clones and lacks some. The sample has some 200,000 clones; 80% are singletons. Sequences were obtained from peripheral blood. The receptors stem from a woman in her seventies with acute or convalescent COVID-19.

This clone was observed a handful of times. The chain carries TRBV3-1 (or the pseudogene TRBV3-2) and TRBJ1-1; tentative D call: TRBD1 (6 bases). CDR1 and CDR2 (germline): LGHDT, YNNKEL (reference sequence). The CDR3 extends over 13 amino acids. Trimming took off 4 bases at V and 4 bases at J, with 10 bases between the two ends. The CDR3: CASSLRGGTEAFF. Here the CDR3 DNA reads TGTGCCAGCAGCCTAAGAGGGGGCACTGAAGCTTTCTTT.

The CDR3: CASNQGAMDTEAFF. CDR3 nucleotides: TGTGCCAGCAACCAGGGGGCTATGGACACTGAAGCTTTCTTT. The chain links TRBV2 to TRBJ1-1; 8 bases are a match to TRBD1. The CDR3 covers 14 residues. Germline CDR1 and CDR2: SNHLY and FYNNEI. Losses at the gene ends were 7 bases for V and 3 bases for J; bases not matched to a gene: 7.

V and J are TRBV18 and TRBJ1-2; TRBD1 aligns across 7 bases. The J segment lost 10 bases and the V segment lost 1 base, leaving 9 bases of the junction unmatched. This CDR3 is 14 amino acids long. CDR1 is KGHSH and CDR2 is LQKENI in the germline V gene. The CDR3 sequence is CASSPREDRLDYTF. CDR3 in DNA: TGTGCCAGCTCACCACGTGAGGACAGGCTTGACTACACCTTC.

This clone was seen more than once but under ten times. This chain connects TRBV6-6 to TRBJ2-5; 10 nucleotides align to TRBD2. The germline V gene has CDR1 MNHNY and CDR2 SVGAGI (reference sequence). The V segment lost 6 bases and the J segment 5 bases; nucleotides outside the gene matches: 6. The CDR3 extends over 14 amino acids. This chain's CDR3 is CASSSSGREETQYF. For the CDR3, the DNA is TGTGCCAGCAGCTCTAGCGGGAGAGAGGAGACCCAGTACTTC.

This clone occurred once. This chain connects TRBV5-4 to TRBJ2-1; 12 bases are a match to TRBD2. The V and J ends lost 2 bases and 8 bases, in that order; junction bases with no gene match: 11. This CDR3 region has 17 residues. The V gene's germline CDR1 is SGHNT and CDR2 YYREEE (reference sequence). CDR3 nucleotide sequence: TGTGCCAGCAGCTTTAATCTCCTAGCGGGAGGGCAGGATGAGCAGTTCTTC. This gives the protein CASSFNLLAGGQDEQFF.

The rearrangement links TRBV3-1 (or the pseudogene TRBV3-2) to TRBJ2-7; TRBD2 matches at 9 bases. The CDR3 sequence is 12 residues long. Germline V gives CDR1 LGHDT, CDR2 YNNKEL (reference sequence). V shed 9 bases and J 0 bases; nucleotides not matched to a gene: 0. The CDR3 DNA reads TGTGCCAGTAGCGGGAGCTCCTACGAGCAGTACTTC. Its protein is CASSGSSYEQYF.

This chain connects TRBV18 to TRBJ2-1; 7 bases line up with TRBD2. The germline gives CDR1 KGHSH, CDR2 LQKENI. The CDR3 is 17 amino acids. The V segment lost 3 bases and the J segment 8 bases; nucleotides outside the gene matches: 16. The CDR3, as DNA: TGTGCCAGCTCACCCAGATTGCTAGCGGAGCCGGACGATGAGCAGTTCTTC. The encoded protein is CASSPRLLAEPDDEQFF.

This clone has just one count. The chain has TRBV7-3 and TRBJ2-7; 10 bases agree with TRBD2. The CDR3 has 14 amino acids. CDR1 and CDR2 (germline): SGHTA, FQGTGA. V gave up 6 bases and J gave up 2 bases; unmatched junction bases: 4. CDR3 nucleotides: TGTGCCAGCAGTCCCCTAGCGGGAGCCTACGAGCAGTACTTC. Encoded protein: CASSPLAGAYEQYF.

This clone was seen a handful of times. The rearrangement uses TRBV14 and TRBJ2-7; possibly TRBD1 for D (5 bases). With 1 base removed from V and 3 bases from J, the gap between germline ends came to 10 bases. Germline CDR1 reads SGHDN; CDR2 reads FVKESK. CDR3 length equals 14 residues. CDR3 loop: CASSQVSRVYEQYF. The CDR3 DNA reads as TGTGCCAGCAGCCAAGTATCCAGGGTCTACGAGCAGTACTTC.

The rearrangement uses TRBV2 and TRBJ1-4; D unresolved. Germline-derived CDR1 and CDR2 are SNHLY and FYNNEI. Trimming took 6 bases from V and 4 from J, leaving 18 bases between them. This CDR3 has 16 residues. The CDR3 here is CASRHRVVVGNEKLFF. The CDR3, as DNA: TGTGCCAGCAGACATCGGGTTGTTGTCGGTAATGAAAAACTGTTTTTT.

The genes are TRBV19 and TRBJ2-3; TRBD2 matches at 10 bases. The germline V gene has CDR1 LNHDA and CDR2 SQIVND (reference sequence). The V gene end was trimmed by 2 bases and the J gene end by 5 bases; junction bases not matched to a gene: 7. CDR3 size: 16 residues. For the CDR3, the DNA is TGTGCCAGTAGTATAAATCCTAGCGGGAGTCGAGATACGCAGTATTTT. Encoded protein: CASSINPSGSRDTQYF.

V and J are TRBV15 and TRBJ1-1, with D perhaps TRBD1 (6 bases). The CDR3 runs 15 residues. Trimming removed 4 bases from V and 1 base from J, with 13 bases in between. Germline lookup yields CDR1 LNHNV and CDR2 YYDKDF (reference sequence). The CDR3 loop reads CATSNQQGRNTEAFF. CDR3 DNA: TGTGCCACCAGCAATCAACAGGGCAGGAACACTGAAGCTTTCTTT. Based on the CDR3 plus reference TRBV15 and TRBJ1-1, the full variable domain is DAMVIQNPRYQVTQFGKPVTLSCSQTLNHNVMYWYQQKSSQAPKLLFHYYDKDFNNEADTPDNFQSRRPNTSFCFLDIRSPGLGDTAMYLCATSNQQGRNTEAFFGQGTRLTVV.

This chain connects TRBV28 to TRBJ1-3; no clear D. There are 16 residues in the CDR3. V lost 2 bases and J 0 bases, leaving 11 bases between the germline ends. Germline lookup yields CDR1 MDHEN and CDR2 SYDVKM. The CDR3, as DNA: TGTGCCAGCAGTTTACTTTACCAGTTCTCTGGAAACACCATATATTTT. Translation gives CASSLLYQFSGNTIYF.

The genes are TRBV6-5 and TRBJ2-1, with 7 bases aligning to TRBD1. This CDR3 is 13 amino acids long. V shed 7 bases, J shed 9 bases, and the junction held 9 bases outside the gene matches. Germline lookup yields CDR1 MNHEY and CDR2 SVGAGI. The CDR3 nucleotides read TGTGCCAGCACGGGTCCAGGGGGTATTGAGCAGTTCTTC. It is translated as CASTGPGGIEQFF.

The J gene is TRBJ1-1, the V gene TRBV18; D gene ambiguous. The CDR3 runs to 13 residues. The germline V gene has CDR1 KGHSH and CDR2 LQKENI. Trimming removed 3 bases at V and 1 base at J, with 6 bases between. CDR3 region: CASSPPRNTEAFF. Written as DNA, the CDR3 is TGTGCCAGCTCACCTCCGAGGAACACTGAAGCTTTCTTT.

The chain uses TRBV10-3 and TRBJ1-2; no reliable D call. Trimming shortened V by 3 bases and J by 8 bases, and 10 bases separated the two germline ends. The CDR3 runs 12 residues. Germline assignment: CDR1 ENHRY and CDR2 SYGVKD. CDR3 nucleotide sequence: TGTGCCATCAGTGACGGAGGGAGGGGCTACACCTTC. Translating gives CAISDGGRGYTF.

The V and J genes are TRBV5-1 and TRBJ2-4; TRBD1 matches 9 bases. V lost 4 bases to trimming and J lost 9 bases; unmatched junction nucleotides: 8. CDR1 SGHRS and CDR2 YFSETQ come from the germline V gene. The CDR3 covers 14 residues. CDR3 nucleotides: TGCGCCAGCAGCCCGGGACAGGGTTCGGGCATTCAGTACTTC. It translates to CASSPGQGSGIQYF.

The chain is built from TRBV29-1 and TRBJ2-1; no clear D gene. V was trimmed by 4 bases and J by 6 bases, leaving 7 bases between them. CDR3 length equals 11 residues. The germline V gene has CDR1 SQVTM and CDR2 ANQGSEA. The CDR3 reads CSVGGPNEQFF. Written as DNA, the CDR3 is TGCAGCGTTGGCGGTCCCAATGAGCAGTTCTTC.

The chain couples TRBV9 to TRBJ1-3, with TRBD1 as a possible D gene (6 bases). The V gene's germline CDR1 is SGDLS and CDR2 YYNGEE. CDR3 length: 13 amino acids. V gave up 4 bases and J gave up 3 bases, with 8 bases separating them. DNA of the CDR3: TGTGCCAGCAGCAGAGGGGGTGGAAACACCATATATTTT. Translation: CASSRGGGNTIYF.

The chain couples TRBV27 to TRBJ1-5, with a possible D match to TRBD1 (6 bases). Germline CDR1 MNHEY, CDR2 SMNVEV (reference sequence). The CDR3 loop spans 17 amino acids. Trimming removed 4 bases from V and 0 bases from J, with 16 bases in between. The CDR3, as DNA: TGTGCCAGCAGTTCGTGGACAGAGTTAAATAGCAATCAGCCCCAGCATTTT. It translates to CASSSWTELNSNQPQHF.

V gene TRBV10-3 combines with J gene TRBJ2-3; possible D gene TRBD2, 6 bases. V lost 11 bases and J 5 bases, leaving 17 bases between the germline ends. The CDR3 extends over 13 amino acids. Germline assignment: CDR1 ENHRY and CDR2 SYGVKD. CDR3 nucleotide sequence: TGTGCCGCGACCGGGACTCCGGGAGATACGCAGTATTTT. Translated: CAATGTPGDTQYF.

The chain combines TRBV7-2 with TRBJ2-1; D is unclear. V dropped 1 base and J dropped 2 bases, with 9 bases sitting between them. Germline CDR1 SGHTA, CDR2 FQGNSA. The CDR3 extends over 15 amino acids. The CDR3 DNA reads as TGTGCCAGCAGCTTAGAAGCGTTGACCTACAATGAGCAGTTCTTC. This sequence encodes CASSLEALTYNEQFF.

This sequence joins TRBV24-1 and TRBJ1-5; no definite D call. This CDR3 comprises 13 residues. V was pared by 8 bases and J by 6 bases, with 13 bases between. Germline V gene lookup returns CDR1 KGHDR and CDR2 SFDVKD. CDR3 in amino acids: CATNGVAGQPQHF. The CDR3 DNA is TGTGCCACCAATGGCGTAGCCGGTCAGCCCCAGCATTTT.

This clone has more than one count but fewer than ten. V gene TRBV11-3 combines with J gene TRBJ2-7; TRBD2 is a possible D gene (6 bases). The CDR3 is 16 residues long. Trimming cost V 5 bases and J 0 bases, with 17 bases left between them. CDR1 SGHNT and CDR2 YENEEA come from the germline V gene. The CDR3 protein is CASSRGGDGGSYEQYF. The CDR3 nucleotides read TGTGCCAGCAGCCGAGGCGGGGACGGCGGCTCCTACGAGCAGTACTTC.

This chain connects TRBV3-1 (or the pseudogene TRBV3-2) to TRBJ2-1; 7 positions match TRBD2. V shed 0 bases, J shed 6 bases, and the junction held 11 bases outside the gene matches. Germline V gives CDR1 LGHDT, CDR2 YNNKEL (reference sequence). The CDR3 loop spans 17 amino acids. Here the CDR3 reads CASSQDLVGEGFNEQFF. The CDR3 DNA follows: TGTGCCAGCAGCCAAGATCTAGTGGGGGAGGGTTTCAATGAGCAGTTCTTC.

This clone was recorded only once. The chain has TRBV18 and TRBJ2-5, with TRBD2 as a possible D gene (6 bases). The CDR3 totals 15 residues. Germline V gives CDR1 KGHSH, CDR2 LQKENI. Trimming shortened V by 3 bases and J by 5 bases, and 16 bases separated the two germline ends. CDR3 DNA sequence: TGTGCCAGCTCACCCGCCGCGGGGTCCGGCGAGACCCAGTACTTC. It yields the protein CASSPAAGSGETQYF.

The chain links TRBV11-2 to TRBJ2-1; 14 bases align to TRBD2. This CDR3 has 17 residues. J lost 3 bases, V lost 5 bases, and 6 bases had no gene match. Germline V CDR1 and CDR2: SGHAT, FQNNGV. CDR3 nucleotides: TGTGCCAGCAGCCAAAGGGGACTAGCGGGAGTCTACAATGAGCAGTTCTTC. Protein: CASSQRGLAGVYNEQFF.

V is TRBV13 and J is TRBJ1-1; D remains ambiguous. V lost 3 bases and J lost 5, with 16 bases in between. Germline values: CDR1 PRHDT, CDR2 FYEKMQ (reference sequence). The CDR3 consists of 15 residues. CDR3 coding DNA: TGTGCCAGCAGCTTCCGTCAAAGCCAGGCGACTGAAGCTTTCTTT. Translation: CASSFRQSQATEAFF.

As DNA, the CDR3 is TGTGCCAGTAGTATAGTGCGGGCTCGGACCGGGGAGCTGTTTTTT. It codes for CASSIVRARTGELFF. The chain has TRBV19 and TRBJ2-2; maybe TRBD2 (5 bases). Germline V gives CDR1 LNHDA, CDR2 SQIVND (reference sequence). The CDR3 contains 15 residues. V was clipped by 1 base and J by 5 bases, with 11 bases between them.